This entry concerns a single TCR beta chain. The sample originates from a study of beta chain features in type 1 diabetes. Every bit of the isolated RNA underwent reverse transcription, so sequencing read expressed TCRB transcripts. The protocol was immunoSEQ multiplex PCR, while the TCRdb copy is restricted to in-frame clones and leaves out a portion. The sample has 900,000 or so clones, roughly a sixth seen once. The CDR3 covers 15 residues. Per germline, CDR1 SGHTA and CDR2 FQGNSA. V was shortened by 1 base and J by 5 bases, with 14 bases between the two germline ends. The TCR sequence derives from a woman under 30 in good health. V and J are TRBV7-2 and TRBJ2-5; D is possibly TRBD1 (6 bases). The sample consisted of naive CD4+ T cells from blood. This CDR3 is CASSLGLTGSETQYF. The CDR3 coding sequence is TGTGCCAGCAGCTTAGGGCTGACAGGCTCCGAGACCCAGTACTTC.